The TCR beta chain described here comes from a study of CD8+CD57+ T cells in acquired aplastic anemia. About the study: Recorded DNA amounts for sorted CD4+ and CD8+ cells had an average of approximately 3 ug. Findings and limits, study-wide: Patients and controls shared 25 to 30 CD8+ CDR3 sequences. CD8+ Simpson's diversity did not differ significantly between patients and controls.

This clonotype was seen once. Antigen unknown. With 3 bases removed from V and 2 bases from J, the gap between germline ends came to 11 bases. Germline CDR1 reads MGHDK; CDR2 reads SYGVNS. CDR3 length: 14 residues. Both TCR beta VDJ combination and CDR3 sequence profiling were carried out. Genomic DNA was the template for this profiling. TCRdb processed the reads anew with MiXCR; each CDR3 protein has one entry. Of approximately 270,000 distinct CDR3 sequences listed, around three fifths are singletons. This rearrangement joins TRBV25-1 to TRBJ2-7, with D uncertain. The sequence came from a human donor with severe aplastic anemia or a healthy control (not recorded which). The sequencing input was sorted CD4+, CD8+, or CD8+CD57+ T cells (not recorded which) from PBMCs. CDR3 sequence (DNA): TGTGCCAGCAGTGAGATAGGCAGCACCTACGAGCAGTACTTC. The encoded protein is CASSEIGSTYEQYF.